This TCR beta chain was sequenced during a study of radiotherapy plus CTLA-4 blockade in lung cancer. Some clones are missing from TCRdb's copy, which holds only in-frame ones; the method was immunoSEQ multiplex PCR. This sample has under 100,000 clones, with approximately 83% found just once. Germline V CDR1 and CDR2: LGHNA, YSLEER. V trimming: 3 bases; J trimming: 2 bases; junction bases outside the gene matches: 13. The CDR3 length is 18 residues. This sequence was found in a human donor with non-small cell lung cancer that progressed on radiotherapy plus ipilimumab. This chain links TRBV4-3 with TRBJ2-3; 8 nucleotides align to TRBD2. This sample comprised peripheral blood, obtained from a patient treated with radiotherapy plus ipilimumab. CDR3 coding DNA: TGCGCCAGCAGCCACACTTCTCCCACTAGCGGATACACAGATACGCAGTATTTT. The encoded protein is CASSHTSPTSGYTDTQYF.